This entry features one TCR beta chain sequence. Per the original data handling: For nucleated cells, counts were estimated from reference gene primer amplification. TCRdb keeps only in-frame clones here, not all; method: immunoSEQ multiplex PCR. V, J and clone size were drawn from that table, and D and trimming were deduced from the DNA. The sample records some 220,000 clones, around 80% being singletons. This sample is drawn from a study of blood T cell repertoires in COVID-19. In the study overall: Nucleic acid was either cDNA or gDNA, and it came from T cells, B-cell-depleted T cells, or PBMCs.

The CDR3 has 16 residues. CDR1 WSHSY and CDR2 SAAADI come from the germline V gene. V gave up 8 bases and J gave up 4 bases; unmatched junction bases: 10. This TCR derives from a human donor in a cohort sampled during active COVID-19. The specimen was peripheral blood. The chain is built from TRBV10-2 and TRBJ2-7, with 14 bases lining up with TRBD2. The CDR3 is CASSTSGGASLYEQYF. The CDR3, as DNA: TGCGCCAGCTCGACTAGCGGGGGGGCCTCATTGTACGAGCAGTACTTC.